Listed below are T cell receptor beta chains from one sample, sequenced in a study of beta chain features in type 1 diabetes. Some clones are missing from TCRdb's copy, which holds only in-frame ones; the method was immunoSEQ multiplex PCR. The sample has over 150,000 clones; about 7.3% are singletons. Sequenced sample: central memory CD4+ T cells from blood. The receptors shown here come from a man younger than 35 in good health. Both conserved end residues are part of each CDR3. Each record gives: D gene, clone size, J gene, V gene, CDR3 protein, CDR3 DNA. The D gene is left open where the match is weak. Clone size is stated in some rows and not others, as once, few, many or a class when expanded.

D gene: TRBD1
clone size: few
J gene: TRBJ2-2
V gene: TRBV19
CDR3 protein: CASSITWTGLDTGELFF
CDR3 DNA: TGTGCCAGTAGTATTACTTGGACAGGGTTGGACACCGGGGAGCTGTTTTTT

D gene: -
clone size: few
J gene: TRBJ1-4
V gene: TRBV5-1
CDR3 protein: CASSSTGSSNEKLFF
CDR3 DNA: TGCGCCAGCAGCTCAACAGGGAGTTCTAATGAAAAACTGTTTTTT

D gene: -
clone size: few
J gene: TRBJ2-2
V gene: TRBV2
CDR3 protein: CASTRDYTGELFF
CDR3 DNA: TGTGCCAGCACTCGGGACTACACCGGGGAGCTGTTTTTT

D gene: -
clone size: few
J gene: TRBJ1-1
V gene: TRBV4-3
CDR3 protein: CASSQEAGGGRSEAFF
CDR3 DNA: TGCGCCAGCAGCCAAGAAGCGGGTGGAGGTAGATCTGAAGCTTTCTTT

D gene: -
clone size: few
J gene: TRBJ2-3
V gene: TRBV29-1
CDR3 protein: CSALLRSAATDTQYF
CDR3 DNA: TGCAGCGCCCTCTTAAGATCAGCGGCCACAGATACGCAGTATTTT

D gene: -
clone size: few
J gene: TRBJ2-7
V gene: TRBV19
CDR3 protein: CASSPRQDWNFEQYF
CDR3 DNA: TGTGCCAGTAGTCCAAGACAGGATTGGAATTTCGAGCAGTACTTC

D gene: TRBD1
clone size: few
J gene: TRBJ2-7
V gene: TRBV6-1
CDR3 protein: CASSVTGTGGDEQYF
CDR3 DNA: TGTGCCAGCAGTGTAACCGGGACAGGGGGCGACGAGCAGTACTTC

D gene: TRBD1
clone size: -
J gene: TRBJ2-7
V gene: TRBV7-2
CDR3 protein: CASSSLDRGSYEQYF
CDR3 DNA: TGTGCCAGCAGCTCCCTAGACAGGGGCTCCTACGAGCAGTACTTC

D gene: TRBD1
clone size: -
J gene: TRBJ2-7
V gene: TRBV29-1
CDR3 protein: CSVARDRGSYEQYF
CDR3 DNA: TGCAGCGTGGCTCGGGACAGGGGTTCCTACGAGCAGTACTTC

D gene: TRBD2
clone size: many
J gene: TRBJ2-7
V gene: TRBV29-1
CDR3 protein: CSVTMAGGSPYEQYF
CDR3 DNA: TGCAGCGTCACAATGGCGGGAGGCTCCCCCTACGAGCAGTACTTC

D gene: -
clone size: few
J gene: TRBJ2-5
V gene: TRBV28
CDR3 protein: CASSSPAPGGFDQYF
CDR3 DNA: TGTGCCAGCAGTTCCCCCGCCCCAGGGGGGTTTGACCAGTACTTC

D gene: TRBD1
clone size: -
J gene: TRBJ1-2
V gene: TRBV10-3
CDR3 protein: CAISLEGTENYGYTF
CDR3 DNA: TGTGCCATCAGTCTCGAGGGGACAGAGAACTATGGCTACACCTTC

D gene: TRBD2
clone size: -
J gene: TRBJ2-1
V gene: TRBV11-2
CDR3 protein: CASSFSGGGPGYDEQFF
CDR3 DNA: TGTGCCAGCAGCTTCAGCGGGGGGGGGCCGGGGTACGATGAGCAGTTCTTC

D gene: -
clone size: -
J gene: TRBJ2-2
V gene: TRBV27
CDR3 protein: CASRHKGVTGELFF
CDR3 DNA: TGTGCCAGCAGACACAAAGGGGTCACCGGGGAGCTGTTTTTT

D gene: -
clone size: few
J gene: TRBJ2-3
V gene: TRBV4-1
CDR3 protein: CASSYSTFSTDTQYF
CDR3 DNA: TGCGCCAGCAGCTACTCGACATTCAGCACAGATACGCAGTATTTT

D gene: -
clone size: many
J gene: TRBJ2-3
V gene: TRBV27
CDR3 protein: CASSLQDSSTDTQYF
CDR3 DNA: TGTGCCAGCAGTCTACAGGATTCTAGCACAGATACGCAGTATTTT

D gene: TRBD2
clone size: few
J gene: TRBJ2-1
V gene: TRBV5-1
CDR3 protein: CASKTSGNYNEQFF
CDR3 DNA: TGCGCCAGCAAAACTAGCGGGAACTACAATGAGCAGTTCTTC

D gene: -
clone size: few
J gene: TRBJ2-3
V gene: TRBV11-3
CDR3 protein: CASSSSHTDTQYF
CDR3 DNA: TGTGCCAGCAGCTCCTCACATACAGATACGCAGTATTTT

D gene: -
clone size: few
J gene: TRBJ2-1
V gene: TRBV7-9
CDR3 protein: CASSRQGTYNEQFF
CDR3 DNA: TGTGCCAGCAGCCGTCAGGGGACCTACAATGAGCAGTTCTTC

D gene: TRBD2
clone size: few
J gene: TRBJ2-1
V gene: TRBV2
CDR3 protein: CASKVGTSANNEQFF
CDR3 DNA: TGTGCCAGCAAGGTGGGGACTAGCGCAAACAATGAGCAGTTCTTC

D gene: -
clone size: -
J gene: TRBJ1-1
V gene: TRBV18
CDR3 protein: CASSPSEFQGTEAFF
CDR3 DNA: TGTGCCAGCTCACCCTCGGAGTTCCAGGGGACTGAAGCTTTCTTT

D gene: -
clone size: -
J gene: TRBJ2-1
V gene: TRBV7-2
CDR3 protein: CASSLNRMSDEQFF
CDR3 DNA: TGTGCCAGCAGCTTAAACAGAATGTCCGATGAGCAGTTCTTC

D gene: TRBD1
clone size: -
J gene: TRBJ1-4
V gene: TRBV28
CDR3 protein: CASSLLGQGEEKLFF
CDR3 DNA: TGTGCCAGCAGTCTCCTAGGACAGGGTGAGGAAAAACTGTTTTTT

D gene: -
clone size: -
J gene: TRBJ2-2
V gene: TRBV4-3
CDR3 protein: CASSQTYRDTGELFF
CDR3 DNA: TGCGCCAGCAGCCAAACCTACAGGGACACCGGGGAGCTGTTTTTT

D gene: -
clone size: -
J gene: TRBJ1-3
V gene: TRBV5-6
CDR3 protein: CASSFRSGNTIYF
CDR3 DNA: TGTGCCAGCAGCTTCCGGTCGGGGAACACCATATATTTT

D gene: -
clone size: few
J gene: TRBJ1-1
V gene: TRBV5-1
CDR3 protein: CASSYAGFSNTEAFF
CDR3 DNA: TGCGCCAGCAGTTACGCCGGGTTCTCAAACACTGAAGCTTTCTTT

D gene: TRBD1
clone size: -
J gene: TRBJ1-2
V gene: TRBV5-4
CDR3 protein: CASSPGTGVDYGYTF
CDR3 DNA: TGTGCCAGCAGCCCGGGGACAGGGGTCGACTATGGCTACACCTTC

D gene: -
clone size: -
J gene: TRBJ2-2
V gene: TRBV19
CDR3 protein: CASSLRLGTGELFF
CDR3 DNA: TGTGCCAGTAGCCTCAGGTTAGGTACCGGGGAGCTGTTTTTT

D gene: TRBD1
clone size: -
J gene: TRBJ2-7
V gene: TRBV5-1
CDR3 protein: CASSFRDSTYEQYF
CDR3 DNA: TGCGCCAGCAGCTTCCGGGACAGCACCTACGAGCAGTACTTC

D gene: TRBD2
clone size: -
J gene: TRBJ2-7
V gene: TRBV7-3
CDR3 protein: CASSLFAGLAYEQYF
CDR3 DNA: TGTGCCAGCAGCTTATTCGCCGGACTAGCCTACGAGCAGTACTTC

D gene: TRBD1
clone size: -
J gene: TRBJ2-7
V gene: TRBV9
CDR3 protein: CASSVGAGGYDEQYF
CDR3 DNA: TGTGCCAGCAGCGTAGGGGCAGGGGGTTACGACGAGCAGTACTTC

D gene: TRBD2
clone size: few
J gene: TRBJ2-7
V gene: TRBV28
CDR3 protein: CASQPAGERDYEQYF
CDR3 DNA: TGTGCCAGCCAACCAGCGGGAGAAAGGGACTACGAGCAGTACTTC

D gene: TRBD1
clone size: -
J gene: TRBJ1-2
V gene: TRBV30
CDR3 protein: CAFTGQGHYGYTF
CDR3 DNA: TGTGCCTTTACCGGACAGGGACACTATGGCTACACCTTC

D gene: TRBD1
clone size: few
J gene: TRBJ2-7
V gene: TRBV18
CDR3 protein: CASSPRTGALSYEQYF
CDR3 DNA: TGTGCCAGCTCACCTCGGACAGGGGCGTTATCCTACGAGCAGTACTTC

D gene: TRBD1
clone size: few
J gene: TRBJ2-3
V gene: TRBV9
CDR3 protein: CASSVDVGDSQEDTQYF
CDR3 DNA: TGTGCCAGCAGCGTAGATGTGGGGGACAGCCAAGAAGATACGCAGTATTTT

D gene: -
clone size: -
J gene: TRBJ1-1
V gene: TRBV5-6
CDR3 protein: CASTHPLDTGLSGDTEAFF
CDR3 DNA: TGTGCCAGCACTCACCCCCTGGATACGGGCCTCTCGGGGGACACTGAAGCTTTCTTT

D gene: -
clone size: -
J gene: TRBJ1-4
V gene: TRBV29-1
CDR3 protein: CSVEAEVGEKLFF
CDR3 DNA: TGCAGCGTTGAAGCGGAGGTAGGGGAAAAACTGTTTTTT

D gene: -
clone size: -
J gene: TRBJ2-3
V gene: TRBV7-2
CDR3 protein: CASSWTADTQYF
CDR3 DNA: TGTGCCAGCAGTTGGACAGCAGATACGCAGTATTTT

D gene: -
clone size: few
J gene: TRBJ2-7
V gene: TRBV7-9
CDR3 protein: CASSLAGEGEQYF
CDR3 DNA: TGTGCCAGCAGCTTGGCAGGGGAGGGCGAGCAGTACTTC

D gene: -
clone size: few
J gene: TRBJ2-7
V gene: TRBV7-2
CDR3 protein: CASSRDTFYSYEQYF
CDR3 DNA: TGTGCCAGCAGCCGGGACACTTTCTACTCCTACGAGCAGTACTTC

D gene: TRBD1
clone size: -
J gene: TRBJ2-2
V gene: TRBV4-1
CDR3 protein: CASSRPGRGRDGELFF
CDR3 DNA: TGCGCCAGCAGCCGCCCAGGCAGGGGGCGAGACGGGGAGCTGTTTTTT

D gene: -
clone size: -
J gene: TRBJ2-1
V gene: TRBV5-1
CDR3 protein: CASRNDLGPYNEQFF
CDR3 DNA: TGCGCCAGCAGGAACGACCTGGGGCCCTACAATGAGCAGTTCTTC

D gene: -
clone size: -
J gene: TRBJ1-6
V gene: TRBV30
CDR3 protein: CAWSPGREESPLHF
CDR3 DNA: TGTGCCTGGAGTCCGGGCAGGGAGGAGTCACCCCTCCACTTT

D gene: TRBD1
clone size: -
J gene: TRBJ2-1
V gene: TRBV5-8
CDR3 protein: CASSFSGTGINEQFF
CDR3 DNA: TGTGCCAGCAGCTTTTCCGGGACAGGAATCAATGAGCAGTTCTTC

D gene: -
clone size: -
J gene: TRBJ1-6
V gene: TRBV30
CDR3 protein: CAWSPKMSSYNSPLHF
CDR3 DNA: TGTGCCTGGAGTCCAAAGATGAGCTCCTATAATTCACCCCTCCACTTT

D gene: TRBD1
clone size: few
J gene: TRBJ2-7
V gene: TRBV7-2
CDR3 protein: CASTMGQGPYEQYF
CDR3 DNA: TGTGCCAGCACCATGGGACAGGGCCCCTACGAGCAGTACTTC

D gene: TRBD1
clone size: few
J gene: TRBJ1-2
V gene: TRBV27
CDR3 protein: CASSGVEGQGESHGYTF
CDR3 DNA: TGTGCCAGCAGTGGGGTTGAGGGACAGGGTGAATCTCATGGCTACACCTTC

D gene: TRBD1
clone size: few
J gene: TRBJ2-1
V gene: TRBV19
CDR3 protein: CASSPPGQGSHEQFF
CDR3 DNA: TGTGCCAGTAGCCCCCCGGGACAGGGGTCCCATGAGCAGTTCTTC

D gene: -
clone size: many
J gene: TRBJ2-5
V gene: TRBV28
CDR3 protein: CASSSGSGAQYF
CDR3 DNA: TGTGCCAGCAGCTCGGGGTCAGGGGCCCAGTACTTC

D gene: -
clone size: -
J gene: TRBJ2-7
V gene: TRBV5-1
CDR3 protein: CASSLVERRGLYEQYF
CDR3 DNA: TGCGCCAGCAGCCTCGTGGAGCGAAGGGGACTCTACGAGCAGTACTTC

D gene: TRBD1
clone size: few
J gene: TRBJ1-2
V gene: TRBV11-2
CDR3 protein: CASSLVQGAMENGYTF
CDR3 DNA: TGTGCCAGCAGCTTAGTCCAGGGGGCTATGGAGAATGGCTACACCTTC